A single sample is the source of the 14 T cell receptor beta chains below, sequenced in a study of post-analysis software for immune sequencing data. Study observations and caveats: Five or six TRBV segments, TRBV5-6, TRBV5-1 and TRBV20-1 among them, were found more frequent in patients than controls.

Which antigens these TCRs recognize remains unknown. Unique molecular identifiers were carried by the TCR beta cDNA libraries. MiXCR, applied by TCRdb to the PCR reads, yields one record per CDR3 protein. The sample records under 900,000 distinct CDR3 sequences, around 50% being singletons. Material: blood. All receptors derive from a girl between 5 and 17 years old with multiple sclerosis.

V and J are TRBV13 and TRBJ2-3; 11 nucleotides agree with TRBD2. The CDR3 has 16 residues. Germline CDR1 PRHDT, CDR2 FYEKMQ (reference sequence). Germline trimming cut 5 bases from V and 1 base from J; bases unmatched to any gene: 5. CDR3 protein: CASSRLAGSRTDTQYF. CDR3 bases: TGTGCCAGCAGCCGACTAGCGGGGAGTCGCACAGATACGCAGTATTTT.

The V call is TRBV29-1, the J call TRBJ2-2; 13 bases align to TRBD2. Germline V gene lookup returns CDR1 SQVTM and CDR2 ANQGSEA. The CDR3 is made up of 18 amino acids. V lost 1 base, J lost 5 bases, and 10 bases stayed unmatched. This chain's CDR3 is CSVEGGLAGLEPTGELFF. DNA for the CDR3: TGCAGCGTTGAAGGGGGACTAGCGGGACTTGAACCGACCGGGGAGCTGTTTTTT.

CDR3 sequence: CASTPDSGANVLTF. The DNA of the CDR3 is TGTGCCAGCACCCCGGACTCTGGGGCCAACGTCCTGACTTTC. The chain links TRBV7-3 to TRBJ2-6; D is undetermined. The germline CDR1 and CDR2 sequences are SGHTA and FQGTGA. V gave up 7 bases and J gave up 0 bases, with 7 bases separating them. The CDR3 covers 14 residues. Using reference TRBV7-3 and TRBJ2-6 for the parts outside the CDR3, the full variable domain is GAGVSQTPSNKVTEKGKYVELRCDPISGHTALYWYRQSLGQGPEFLIYFQGTGAADDSGLPNDRFFAVRPEGSVSTLKIQRTERGDSAVYLCASTPDSGANVLTFGAGSRLTVL.

CDR3 DNA: TGCAGTGCCCCGGTCGGGAACTATGGCTACACCTTC. It is translated as CSAPVGNYGYTF. The V and J genes are TRBV20-1 and TRBJ1-2, with D uncertain. CDR1 is DFQATT and CDR2 is SNEGSKA in the germline V gene (reference sequence). CDR3 length: 12 amino acids. V lost 6 bases and J lost 2, with 10 bases in between.

This clonotype has a handful of counts. The chain combines TRBV29-1 with TRBJ1-2; D is uncertain. Looked up from germline, CDR1 is SQVTM and CDR2 is ANQGSEA. The CDR3 has 14 residues. Trimming shortened V by 3 bases and J by 6 bases, and 17 bases separated the two germline ends. The CDR3 bases are TGCAGCGTTGAGCCAAGGTTCTCCGGGAATGGCTACACCTTC. Protein: CSVEPRFSGNGYTF.

This clonotype was detected only once. The chain uses TRBV18 and TRBJ2-5; possible D gene TRBD1, 5 bases. The CDR3 is 13 residues long. Between the trimmed V and J ends, which lost 1 base and 11 bases, there was a span of 14 bases. Germline CDR1 KGHSH, CDR2 LQKENI. Here the CDR3 reads CASSPQTQPGQYF. As DNA, the CDR3 is TGTGCCAGCTCACCACAGACCCAACCAGGGCAGTACTTC.

This clonotype was observed a handful of times. The chain carries TRBV7-9 and TRBJ2-2; possible D gene TRBD1, 5 bases. CDR1 and CDR2 (germline): SEHNR, FQNEAQ (reference sequence). V was pared by 4 bases and J by 6 bases, with 12 bases between. This CDR3 is 14 amino acids long. The CDR3 region is CASSYQGVAGELFF. The CDR3 bases are TGTGCCAGCAGCTATCAGGGTGTAGCCGGGGAGCTGTTTTTT.

CDR3 sequence (DNA): TGTGCCAGCAGCTTTTCCGGGATTGTCGATACGCAGTATTTT. It specifies CASSFSGIVDTQYF. This chain links TRBV7-3 with TRBJ2-3, with D possibly TRBD2 on 5 matching bases. V was clipped by 3 bases and J by 6 bases, with 13 bases between them. CDR1 and CDR2 from the germline V gene are SGHTA and FQGTGA. There are 14 residues in the CDR3.

This clonotype was detected only a few times. This sequence joins TRBV20-1 and TRBJ1-1, with TRBD1 matching 7 bases. The V segment lost 5 bases and the J segment 4 bases; nucleotides outside the gene matches: 13. There are 15 residues in the CDR3. CDR1 and CDR2 from the germline V gene are DFQATT and SNEGSKA (reference sequence). CDR3: CSALQQGTLGTEAFF. The CDR3 DNA reads as TGCAGTGCTTTACAACAGGGGACCCTTGGCACTGAAGCTTTCTTT.

V and J are TRBV5-1 and TRBJ1-1; 9 bases match TRBD1. The trim removed 0 bases at V and 7 bases at J, leaving 4 bases unmatched. This CDR3 spans 14 amino acids. The germline gives CDR1 SGHRS, CDR2 YFSETQ. The CDR3 sequence: CASSLAQGAVEAFF. CDR3 bases: TGCGCCAGCAGCTTGGCACAGGGGGCTGTTGAAGCTTTCTTT.

The chain is built from TRBV5-1 and TRBJ2-1; perhaps TRBD2 as D (6 bases). Looked up from germline, CDR1 is SGHRS and CDR2 is YFSETQ. Trimming left V 4 bases short and J 0 bases short, with 14 bases between. The CDR3 spans 16 residues. In DNA form, the CDR3 reads TGCGCCAGCAGCCTCGAACGCGGGATCTCCTACAATGAGCAGTTCTTC. Amino acids: CASSLERGISYNEQFF.

This chain connects TRBV6-1 to TRBJ1-5; D is undetermined. There are 16 residues in the CDR3. CDR1 and CDR2 (germline): MNHNS, SASEGT. Deletions cut 2 bases from V and 7 bases from J, with 18 bases between. The CDR3 bases are TGTGCCAGCAGTGAAAATCGGGCCCTTCAAACCCAGCCCCAGCATTTT. As protein: CASSENRALQTQPQHF.

This clonotype has more than one count but fewer than ten. The chain joins TRBV12-3 or TRBV12-4 to TRBJ2-7, with D perhaps TRBD2 (5 bases). This CDR3 contains 14 residues. V shed 1 base and J shed 2 bases, with 9 bases lying between them. The CDR3 loop is CASSLGTVTYEQYF. As DNA, the CDR3 is TGTGCCAGCAGTTTAGGGACTGTGACCTACGAGCAGTACTTC.

This sequence joins TRBV15 and TRBJ2-2; D may be TRBD2 (6 bases). Per germline, CDR1 LNHNV and CDR2 YYDKDF (reference sequence). The CDR3 has 17 amino acids. V dropped 5 bases and J dropped 1 base, with 17 bases sitting between them. This CDR3 is CATSPRLIAENTGELFF. The CDR3 DNA sequence: TGTGCCACCAGCCCACGACTGATAGCGGAGAACACCGGGGAGCTGTTTTTT.